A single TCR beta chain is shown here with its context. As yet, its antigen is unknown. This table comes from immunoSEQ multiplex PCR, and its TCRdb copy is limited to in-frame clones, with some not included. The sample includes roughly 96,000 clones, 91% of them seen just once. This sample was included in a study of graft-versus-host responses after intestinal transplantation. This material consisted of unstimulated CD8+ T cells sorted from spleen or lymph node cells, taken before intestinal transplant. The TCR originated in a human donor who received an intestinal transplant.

CDR3 sequence reads: CASSQEGALQPQHF. The CDR3 DNA follows: TGTGCCAGCAGCCAGGAGGGGGCTCTTCAGCCCCAGCATTTT. J is TRBJ1-5 and V is TRBV4-2; TRBD1 agrees at 7 bases. J lost 6 bases, V lost 3 bases, and 5 bases had no gene match. This CDR3 contains 14 residues. The germline CDR1 and CDR2 sequences are LGHNA and YNFKEQ.